This TCR beta chain was sequenced in a study of shared clonotypes between healthy human individuals. The wider study: Every donor yielded three CD4 naive, three CD4 memory, two CD8 naive and one CD8 memory plate.

CDR1 is SGHKS, CDR2 YYEKEE, per germline (reference sequence). The V segment lost 4 bases and the J segment 5 bases; nucleotides outside the gene matches: 6. CDR3 size: 15 residues. The DNA input per sorted-subset replicate PCR was 200 ng, corresponding to tens of thousands of T cell genomes. The data were produced by immunoSEQ multiplex PCR, yet TCRdb's version contains in-frame clones alone and is incomplete. Among more than 2,000,000 clones listed, more than 85% were seen once. Details on this clone: Its target is unknown.

Study-wide results and caveats: Larger estimated richness was generally recorded for naive subsets relative to memory subsets.

Sequencing was performed on naive CD4+ T cells from PBMCs. Subset: CD45RA+ positively selected. V gene TRBV5-5 combines with J gene TRBJ1-5; TRBD1 matches at 10 bases. The receptor's source is a young man in good health. Some clones in this sample may be carry-over from other donors' samples. The DNA of the CDR3 is TGTGCCAGCAGCGACCGGGACAGGGGTGATCAGCCCCAGCATTTT. Its translation: CASSDRDRGDQPQHF.